Included here is one T cell receptor (beta chain) sequence, with context. The table lists this clonotype with a few counts. Its antigen is currently not known. The sample holds no much larger clone one base away, and base qualities are not on file. These data are taken from a study of CD8 T cells in ankylosing spondylitis (dated by TCRdb to the late 2010s). For context, the study as a whole: T cell receptor beta repertoires were profiled in healthy donors and ankylosing spondylitis patients so that disease-linked TCR variants could be found. The whole study cohort included 95 to 130 healthy donors and about two dozen ankylosing spondylitis patients. Peripheral blood samples were taken, and synovial fluid was additionally collected from ankylosing spondylitis patients. What the authors observed across the whole study: The disease-linked clones showed a CD8+ phenotype and occurred at relatively low frequencies in peripheral blood. Some of the motif variants had been reported before in the synovial fluid and blood of reactive arthritis patients, a finding that suggests common disease-initiation mechanisms. The disease-linked clones were reported as significantly enriched in matched synovial fluid samples from ankylosing spondylitis patients. A TCR beta motif of seven or eight highly homologous amino acid variants appeared characteristic of blood from ankylosing spondylitis patients.

Taken from cysteine to phenylalanine, the CDR3 has 15 residues. Only the CDR3 region is kept as DNA, spanning 45 bases read in frame from base 1. Trimming costs V 4 bases and J 0 bases, and their ends lie 10 bases apart. CDR1 and CDR2, looked up from the germline V gene, are MNHNS and SASEGT. The sequencing machine was an Illumina HiSeq 2500. TCR beta libraries were prepared by quantitative 5'-RACE with molecular barcodes. The published analysis was carried out like this. To identify disease-linked TCR variants, a new computational method was used, one built on a probabilistic model of VDJ rearrangement. Starting from the raw public reads, TCRdb applied fastp trimming at Q25, assembled clones with MiXCR and retained in-frame beta chains. Rows are unified per CDR3 protein, each entry keeping the most common DNA and genes. In this record, the V and J calls reflect TCRdb's handling and not the investigators' own analysis. In this sample the table shows some 700,000 distinct CDR3 sequences, around 19% of which occur a single time. The ten largest clones represent 15% to 20% of the sample.

Sequencing was done on a sample of blood, either unsorted or a sorted T cell fraction (not recorded which). The chain is assembled from TRBV6-1 and TRBJ1-3; TRBD1 is a possible D gene, resting on 6 matching bases. This clonotype was obtained from a male donor with ankylosing spondylitis. The nucleotides read TGTGCCAGCAGTGGGGACAACCGCTCTGGAAACACCATATATTTT. It is translated as CASSGDNRSGNTIYF.